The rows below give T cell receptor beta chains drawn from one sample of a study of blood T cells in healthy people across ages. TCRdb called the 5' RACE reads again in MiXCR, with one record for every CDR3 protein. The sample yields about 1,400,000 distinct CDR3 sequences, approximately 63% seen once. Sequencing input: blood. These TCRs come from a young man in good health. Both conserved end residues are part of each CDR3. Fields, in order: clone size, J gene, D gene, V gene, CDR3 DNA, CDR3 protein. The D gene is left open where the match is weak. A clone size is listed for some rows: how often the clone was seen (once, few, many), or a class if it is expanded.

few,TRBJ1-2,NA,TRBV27,TGTGCCAGCAAAAGAGGGACGGATGGTACTAACTATGGCTACACCTTC,CASKRGTDGTNYGYTF
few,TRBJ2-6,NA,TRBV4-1,TGCGCCAGCAGCCAAGGACGGTCAAGTGACTCTGGGGCCAACGTCCTGACTTTC,CASSQGRSSDSGANVLTF
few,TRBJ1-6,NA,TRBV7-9,TGTGCCAGCAGCTCTCAACGGTTAGATTCACCCCTCCACTTT,CASSSQRLDSPLHF
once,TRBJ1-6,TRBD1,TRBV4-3,TGCGCCAGCAGCCGAAGGGACAGGGCTGGAAATTCACCCCTCCACTTT,CASSRRDRAGNSPLHF
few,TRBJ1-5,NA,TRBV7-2,TGTGCCAGCAGCTCGACGGGATCCCAGCCCCAGCATTTT,CASSSTGSQPQHF
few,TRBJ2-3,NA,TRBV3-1,TGTGCCAGCAGCCCTATGGCCACCATCACAGATACGCAGTATTTT,CASSPMATITDTQYF
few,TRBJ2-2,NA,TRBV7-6,TGTGCCAGCAGCTCTGGTGAGGTCTCGAACACCGGGGAGCTGTTTTTT,CASSSGEVSNTGELFF
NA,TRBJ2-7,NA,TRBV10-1,TGCGCCAGCAGTGATCCCGGGGGTAATGAGCAGTACTTC,CASSDPGGNEQYF
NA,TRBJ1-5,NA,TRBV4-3,TGCGCCAGCAGCCAAGATCATGGCAGGGGTCAGCCCCAGCATTTT,CASSQDHGRGQPQHF
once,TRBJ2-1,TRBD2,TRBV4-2,TGTGCCAGCAGCCAGGATTGGACTAGCGCTGGTGAGCAGTTCTTC,CASSQDWTSAGEQFF
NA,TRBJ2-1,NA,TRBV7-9,TGTGCCAGCAGCGTAGTCGGGGGTGGGGATGAGCAGTTCTTC,CASSVVGGGDEQFF
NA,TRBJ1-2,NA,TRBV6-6,TGTGCCACCCTTACGGTTTATGGCTACACCTTC,CATLTVYGYTF
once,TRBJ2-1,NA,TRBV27,TGTGTCAGCAGTTCCCCTCCTGTAGGGTACAATGAGCAGTTCTTC,CVSSSPPVGYNEQFF
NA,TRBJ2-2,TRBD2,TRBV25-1,TGTGCCAGCAGTGAATGGGGGGGGGAAACCGGGGAGCTGTTTTTT,CASSEWGGETGELFF
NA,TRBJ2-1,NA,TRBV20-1,TGCAGTGCTAGAGGATCTAGCCTAGCGCCCAACTCTGATGAGCAGTTCTTC,CSARGSSLAPNSDEQFF
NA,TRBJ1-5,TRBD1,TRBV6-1,TGTGCCAGCAGCATAGGGGGCGCGGGCAATCAGCCCCAGCATTTT,CASSIGGAGNQPQHF
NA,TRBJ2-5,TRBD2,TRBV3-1,TGTGCCAGCAGCCAGATCCTAGCGGGAGATATAAGACAAGAGACCCAGTACTTC,CASSQILAGDIRQETQYF
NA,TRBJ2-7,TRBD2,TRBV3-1,TGTGCCAGCAGCCAAGATTCTAGCGGGAGCTTGGGGTACGAGCAGTACTTC,CASSQDSSGSLGYEQYF
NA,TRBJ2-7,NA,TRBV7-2,TGTGCCAGCAGCTCAGTCAGGGTCTCCTACGAGCAGTACTTC,CASSSVRVSYEQYF
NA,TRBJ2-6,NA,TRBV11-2,TGTGCCAGCAGCTCGTACCAGGTACCACGAGCCAACGTCCTGACTTTC,CASSSYQVPRANVLTF
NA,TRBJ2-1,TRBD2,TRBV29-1,TGCAGCGTTAGCGGGGGGTACACAGATACGCAGTTCTTC,CSVSGGYTDTQFF
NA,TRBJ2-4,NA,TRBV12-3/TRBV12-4,TGTGCCAGCAGTTTTGGTATGAGTCCGGAGCAGTACTTC,CASSFGMSPEQYF
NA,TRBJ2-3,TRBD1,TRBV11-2,TGTGCCAGCAGCCTTTATATGGGACAGGGCTTTATTGCAGATACGCAGTATTTT,CASSLYMGQGFIADTQYF
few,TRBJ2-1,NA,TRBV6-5,TGTGCCAGCAGTCCGGACAGTGGCACCTACAATGAGCAGTTCTTC,CASSPDSGTYNEQFF
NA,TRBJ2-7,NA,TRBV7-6,TGTGCCAGCAGCTCCCCACTGACAGGGAAGGTCTCCGGGACTAACTCCTACGAGCAGTACTTC,CASSSPLTGKVSGTNSYEQYF
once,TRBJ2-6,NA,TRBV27,TGTGCCAGCAGTCCTTACCTGGGTTCTTCTGGGGCCAACGTCCTGACTTTC,CASSPYLGSSGANVLTF
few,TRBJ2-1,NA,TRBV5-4,TGTGCCAGCAGCGTATCAGGATTAGTCGAGCAGTTCTTC,CASSVSGLVEQFF
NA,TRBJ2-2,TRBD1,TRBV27,TGTGCCAGCAGTACCACAGGGGCCTATAACACCGGGGAGCTGTTTTTT,CASSTTGAYNTGELFF
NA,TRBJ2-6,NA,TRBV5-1,TGTGCCAGCAGTTTAGGTCGGGACTCTGGGGCCAACGTCCTGACTTTC,CASSLGRDSGANVLTF
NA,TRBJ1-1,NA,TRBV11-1,TGTGCCAGCAGCTTCGGGACGGCGGGGCTGAACACTGAAGCTTTCTTT,CASSFGTAGLNTEAFF
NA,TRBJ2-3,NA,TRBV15,TGTGCCACCAGCAGAGATCCTAATGGGGCAGATACGCGGTATTTT,CATSRDPNGADTRYF
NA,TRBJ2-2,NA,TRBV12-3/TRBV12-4,TGTGCCAGCAGCCGGGCCGGACTTAACACCGGGGAGCTGTTTTTT,CASSRAGLNTGELFF
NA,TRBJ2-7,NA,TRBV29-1,TGCAGCGTTGTATCCCAGCGATACGAGCAGTACTTC,CSVVSQRYEQYF
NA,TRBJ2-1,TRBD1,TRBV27,TGTGCCAGCAGAGCTAGGGGGCACAATGAGCAGTTCTTC,CASRARGHNEQFF
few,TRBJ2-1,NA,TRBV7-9,TGTGCCAGCAGCTTCGATGACTGGTTCAGGCATGAGCAGTTCTTC,CASSFDDWFRHEQFF
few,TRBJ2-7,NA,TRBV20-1,TGCAGTGCTAGCTTTCACCCCGGGACTCACTTCTCCTACGAGCAGTACTTC,CSASFHPGTHFSYEQYF
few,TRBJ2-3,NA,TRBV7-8,TGTGCCAGCAGCCTCCGTTCCGGTTTTAGTCTCACAGATACGCAGTATTTT,CASSLRSGFSLTDTQYF
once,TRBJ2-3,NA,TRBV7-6,TGTGCCAGCGCCATAACTACAGATACGCAGTATTTT,CASAITTDTQYF
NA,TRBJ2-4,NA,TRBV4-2,TGTGCCAGCAGCCAAGAGCAGGGGATCAAAAACATTCAGTACTTC,CASSQEQGIKNIQYF
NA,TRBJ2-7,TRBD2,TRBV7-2,TGTGCCAGCAGCGCGGGCGGTAGCGGGAGGTACGAGCAGTACTTC,CASSAGGSGRYEQYF
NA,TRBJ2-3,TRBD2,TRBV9,TGTGCCAGCAGCTTGGGGTTAGCGGGGGGCTTAGATACGCAGTATTTT,CASSLGLAGGLDTQYF
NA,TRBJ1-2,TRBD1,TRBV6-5,TGTGCCAGCACGGATGGGACAGGGGTCTATGGCTACACCTTC,CASTDGTGVYGYTF
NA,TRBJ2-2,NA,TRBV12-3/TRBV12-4,TGTGCCAGCAGTTTGAACGGTCCGACGAACACCGGGGAGCTGTTTTTT,CASSLNGPTNTGELFF
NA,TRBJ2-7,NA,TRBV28,TGTGCCAGCAGTCCTGTGGGGTCCCACGAGCAGTACTTC,CASSPVGSHEQYF
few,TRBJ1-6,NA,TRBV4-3,TGCGCCAGCAGCCAAGATTGGAGTTCACCCCTCCACTTT,CASSQDWSSPLHF
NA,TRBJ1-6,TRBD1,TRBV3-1,TGTGCCAGCAGCCAACTATATTACGACAGGGTTTCGCTCTCTTCACCCCTCCACTTT,CASSQLYYDRVSLSSPLHF
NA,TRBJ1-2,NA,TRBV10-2,TGCGCCAGCAGTGAAAGTGGCGGGGGCCAAGGCTATGGCTACACCTTC,CASSESGGGQGYGYTF
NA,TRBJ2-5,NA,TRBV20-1,TGCAGTGCTAGAGATGCCGGTGTTCTAGAGACCCAGTACTTC,CSARDAGVLETQYF
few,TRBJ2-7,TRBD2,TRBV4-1,TGCGCCAGCAGCCAAGAGATTAGCGGGTTTACCTACGAGCAGTACTTC,CASSQEISGFTYEQYF
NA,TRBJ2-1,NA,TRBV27,TGTGCCAGCAGTTTAATAGATAAGACCAATGAGCAGTTCTTC,CASSLIDKTNEQFF
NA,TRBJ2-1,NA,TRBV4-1,TGCGCCAGCAGCCAAGGACAGCGCGTCTCCTACAATGAGCAGTTCTTC,CASSQGQRVSYNEQFF
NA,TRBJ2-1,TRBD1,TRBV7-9,TGTGCCCAGCAGAAAAGCAGGGGGCTCGACAATGAGCAGTTCTTC,CAQQKSRGLDNEQFF
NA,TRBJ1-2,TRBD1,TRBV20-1,TGCAGTGCTAGCAAACCGGACAGGACCTATGGCTACACCTTC,CSASKPDRTYGYTF
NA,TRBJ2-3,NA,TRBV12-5,TGTGCTAGTGGTTTAGGAGTCTTGGGATTCACAGATACGCAGTATTTT,CASGLGVLGFTDTQYF
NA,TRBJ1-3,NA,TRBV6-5,TGTGCCAGCAGTTACTCCCCCAATGGGGACTTCGGGACCATATATTTT,CASSYSPNGDFGTIYF
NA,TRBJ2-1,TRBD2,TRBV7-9,TGTGCCAGCCACTCCAGCCCCGGGACTAGCGGGAGCGGGGTTGAGAATGAGCAGTTCTTC,CASHSSPGTSGSGVENEQFF
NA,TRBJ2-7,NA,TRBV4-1,TGCGCCAGCAGCCAAGAAGGGAATACCTACGAGCAGTACTTC,CASSQEGNTYEQYF
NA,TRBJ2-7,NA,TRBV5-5,TGTGCCAGCAGCGCATCCTGGGGGGCCGCGGGACGGAAATCCTACGAGCAGTACTTC,CASSASWGAAGRKSYEQYF